The rows below give T cell receptor beta chains drawn from one sample of a study of human T cells and chemical hapten exposure. TCRdb analysed the RACE reads with MiXCR anew, one entry per CDR3 protein. The data hold approximately 400,000 distinct CDR3 sequences, with 4.5% to 5.5% observed a single time. The sample here was whole blood, taken in connection with sensitization to the hapten diphenylcyclopropenone (DPC). The receptor set was obtained from a woman aged 45-65 years with alopecia areata. Some clones in this sample may be carry-over from other donors' samples. Each CDR3 is given with its conserved first and last residue.

>TRBJ2-7|TRBV9
CASSVADSPHEQYF
>TRBJ2-7|TRBV5-1
CASSLRMRTTKMDYEQYF
>TRBJ2-7|TRBV30
CAWSPPPRLAVTYEQYF
>TRBJ1-1|TRBV7-9
CASSSTLGPGNTEAFF
>TRBJ1-5|TRBV28
CASSSPRGLNQPQHF
>TRBJ1-5|TRBV27
CASSLSSQGWNQPQHF
>TRBJ1-1|TRBV28
CRTNTEAFF
>TRBJ2-3|TRBV12-3/TRBV12-4
CASRQAGAGADTQYF
>TRBJ2-2|TRBV7-9
CASSYWTGNTGELFF
>TRBJ1-4|TRBV5-1
CASSSRVSGGKNEKLFF
>TRBJ2-7|TRBV7-9
CASSFPGQSYEQYF
>TRBJ1-2|TRBV7-2
CASSLGTGFYGYTF
>TRBJ2-7|TRBV4-1
CASSPRETGRGEQYF
>TRBJ2-3|TRBV9
CASSVVGVGGAQYF
>TRBJ2-7|TRBV20-1
CSTGSGLAGFSYEQYF
>TRBJ2-3|TRBV27
CASSLWARDRGFTDTQYF
>TRBJ2-7|TRBV7-2
CASSPTPGRNNYEQYF
>TRBJ2-1|TRBV9
CASSATASFSGNEQFF
>TRBJ1-1|TRBV28
CASRTLNTEAFF
>TRBJ2-3|TRBV28
CASSFPGPRADTQYF
>TRBJ2-6|TRBV27
CATQGVPGANVLTF
>TRBJ2-4|TRBV4-1
CASSQDQRVKNIQYF
>TRBJ1-2|TRBV7-2
CASSFTQGYGYTF
>TRBJ1-1|TRBV3-1
CASSQMEGRAFF
>TRBJ2-7|TRBV7-9
CASSLAQGYKYEQYF
>TRBJ2-7|TRBV7-6
CASSSGPGYEQYF
>TRBJ2-5|TRBV9
CASSVVGETQYF
>TRBJ1-1|TRBV29-1
CSVERGGTEAFF
>TRBJ2-3|TRBV7-2
CASSPLGGGGTQYF
>TRBJ2-7|TRBV6-1
CASTNYEQYF
>TRBJ2-3|TRBV5-1
CASSTGLAGLNTDTQYF
>TRBJ2-3|TRBV25-1
CASSPKILAGVTDTQYF
>TRBJ2-1|TRBV7-7
CASSPGDSSYNEQFF
>TRBJ1-2|TRBV12-3/TRBV12-4
CASSPGGGDYGYTF
>TRBJ2-1|TRBV9
CASSVNQNEQFF
>TRBJ2-5|TRBV5-1
CASSLPAIRTSVEETQYF
>TRBJ1-4|TRBV20-1
CSVPRGSTNEKLFF
>TRBJ2-1|TRBV20-1
CSASEQFF
>TRBJ1-4|TRBV20-1
CSALGQGPAIGEKLFF
>TRBJ1-2|TRBV29-1
CSVVTDYYGYTF
>TRBJ2-6|TRBV27
CASSLRISGANVLTF
>TRBJ2-3|TRBV7-2
CASSLADRVITDTQYF
>TRBJ2-5|TRBV30
CAWSVGANPVETQYF
>TRBJ1-1|TRBV6-2/TRBV6-3
CASSYSITLNTEAFF
>TRBJ2-6|TRBV7-6
CASSLIGQGPGANVLTF
>TRBJ2-7|TRBV6-5
CASSNTDRSYEQYF
>TRBJ1-1|TRBV2
CASKWNTEAFF
>TRBJ2-3|TRBV9
CASSVGGAPRDTQYF
>TRBJ2-1|TRBV12-3/TRBV12-4
CASSTSGINNEQFF
>TRBJ2-7|TRBV6-2/TRBV6-3
CASSYETGADEQYF
>TRBJ1-5|TRBV20-1
CSARGVEQPQHF
>TRBJ2-1|TRBV6-1
CASSEGTNSYNEQFF
>TRBJ1-5|TRBV5-1
CASSETSDSNQPQHF
>TRBJ2-7|TRBV4-1
CASSQRGGGIYEQYF
>TRBJ2-3|TRBV6-5
CASSYGRGRGDTQYF